This T cell receptor beta chain was obtained from a study of human T cells and chemical hapten exposure. CDR1 LGHNA and CDR2 YNFKEQ come from the germline V gene. The CDR3 loop spans 15 amino acids. The V gene lost 0 bases and the J gene lost 5 bases, with 11 bases spanning the gap. TCRdb redid the calling of the RACE reads with MiXCR, one entry per CDR3 protein. The sample yields approximately 340,000 distinct CDR3 sequences, around 7% seen once. Time point: patch test 1, 2 weeks after DPC sensitization. Treatment meaning: therapeutic diphenylcyclopropenone sensitization with weekly scalp DPC. The TCR was taken from a woman aged 18-35 years with alopecia areata. Some clones in this sample may be carry-over from other donors' samples. Sequences were derived from whole blood, sampled in connection with sensitization to the hapten diphenylcyclopropenone (DPC). This chain joins TRBV4-2 and TRBJ1-5, with D uncertain. DNA of the CDR3: TGTGCCAGCAGCCAAGATAGGCAGCCTCATCAGCCCCAGCATTTT. Residues: CASSQDRQPHQPQHF.